Below, 32 T cell receptor beta chains from the same sample are listed, as sequenced in a study of T cells after yellow fever vaccination (dated by TCRdb to about 2019). The receptor library was made with 5' RACE. Reads for this sample came from an Illumina HiSeq 2500. TCRdb cleaned the public reads at Q25 with fastp, built clones with MiXCR and kept in-frame beta chains. Entries that share a CDR3 protein sequence are merged under the most common genes and DNA. The sample has 300,000 to 400,000 distinct CDR3 sequences on record, 8.7% of them singletons. Together, the top ten hold roughly 18% of the sample. The treatment or condition label on this specimen signifies: live attenuated yellow fever vaccine strain. The sample consisted of PBMCs, taken on the day of the first yellow fever vaccination. All receptors derive from a man aged 18 to 30 who received the YFV17D yellow fever vaccine.

The gene calls are TRBV19 and TRBJ2-1, with 9 bases aligning to TRBD2. The CDR3 consists of 13 residues. Per germline, CDR1 LNHDA and CDR2 SQIVND (reference sequence). V was clipped by 8 bases and J by 12 bases; unmatched bases: 11. The CDR3 DNA reads TGTGCCAGTGTGAGTAGCGGGGGAATTTCGCAGTTCTTC. It encodes CASVSSGGISQFF. Full variable domain (rest looked up from reference TRBV19 and TRBJ2-1): DGGITQSPKYLFRKEGQNVTLSCEQNLNHDAMYWYRQDPGQGLRLIYYSQIVNDFQKGDIAEGYSVSREKKESFPLTVTSAQKNPTAFYLCASVSSGGISQFFGPGTRLTVL.

At least ten counts were recorded for this clonotype. The rearrangement uses TRBV5-1 and TRBJ2-2; D is uncertain. This CDR3 has 13 amino acids. CDR1 and CDR2 (germline): SGHRS, YFSETQ. The ends were cut back, 1 base at V and 6 bases at J, with 7 bases in the middle. CDR3 sequence reads: CASSLSGAGELFF. The CDR3 nucleotides read TGCGCCAGCAGCTTGAGTGGCGCCGGGGAGCTGTTTTTT.

V usage is TRBV4-1 and J usage is TRBJ1-6, with 10 bases matching TRBD1. V lost 1 base to trimming and J lost 13 bases; unmatched junction nucleotides: 13. CDR3 length: 17 amino acids. Germline V gene sequence: CDR1 MGHRA, CDR2 YSYEKL. Here the CDR3 DNA reads TGCGCCAGCAGCCAAGTTCAGACCGGGACAGGGGTCTTCCCCCTCCACTTT. Translated: CASSQVQTGTGVFPLHF.

This clonotype was recorded a few times. This sequence joins TRBV9 and TRBJ2-1, with 7 bases matching TRBD2. V was clipped by 0 bases and J by 2 bases; unmatched bases: 2. The CDR3 loop spans 15 amino acids. From germline, CDR1 is SGDLS and CDR2 YYNGEE. The CDR3 nucleotides are TGTGCCAGCAGCGTAGAAGCGGGGCCCTACAATGAGCAGTTCTTC. Its protein product is CASSVEAGPYNEQFF.

This clonotype was detected many times. This chain uses TRBV9 with TRBJ1-1, with 7 bases fitting TRBD1. CDR1 SGDLS and CDR2 YYNGEE come from the germline V gene. Germline trimming cut 3 bases from V and 1 base from J; bases unmatched to any gene: 12. This CDR3 contains 17 residues. CDR3 DNA sequence: TGTGCCAGCAGCGCTCGCAGGGGGGAGGCCGGGAACACTGAAGCTTTCTTT. It encodes CASSARRGEAGNTEAFF.

This clonotype was seen only a few times. This sequence joins TRBV11-2 and TRBJ2-7; 8 bases align to TRBD2. Germline-derived CDR1 and CDR2 are SGHAT and FQNNGV. J gave up 5 bases and V 4 bases, and 13 bases lay outside the gene matches. There are 16 residues in the CDR3. The CDR3: CASSSLPGSGAHEQYV. The CDR3, as DNA: TGTGCCAGCAGCTCCCTACCGGGTAGCGGGGCCCACGAGCAGTACGTC.

This clonotype was seen ten or more times. The genes are TRBV5-1 and TRBJ1-6; D gene uncertain. Germline V gives CDR1 SGHRS, CDR2 YFSETQ. V was pared by 2 bases and J by 0 bases, with 12 bases between. This CDR3 comprises 17 residues. In nucleotides, the CDR3 is TGCGCCAGCAGCTTTGACCTTTTAAGCTCCTATAATTCACCCCTCCACTTT. This sequence encodes CASSFDLLSSYNSPLHF.

This clonotype has just a few counts. V and J are TRBV7-2 and TRBJ1-2, with D hard to call. The ends were cut back, 7 bases at V and 7 bases at J, with 19 bases in the middle. Germline V gene data show CDR1 as SGHTA and CDR2 as FQGNSA. CDR3 size: 14 residues. The CDR3 loop reads CASILGTAALGYTF. The CDR3 bases are TGTGCCAGCATACTGGGTACCGCGGCACTTGGCTACACCTTC.

This clonotype was counted between two and nine times. The chain uses TRBV27 and TRBJ2-7; 9 nucleotides line up with TRBD1. Germline V CDR1 and CDR2: MNHEY, SMNVEV (reference sequence). After removal of 4 bases from V and 5 bases from J, the junction contained 12 bases not matched to a gene. CDR3 length equals 16 residues. The chain's CDR3 is CASSSPPTGGCHEQYV. CDR3 DNA: TGTGCCAGCAGTTCCCCCCCCACAGGGGGCTGCCACGAGCAGTACGTC.

The DNA of the CDR3 is TGCGCCAGCAGCTTTAGAGGCGGGGTGGACGAGCAGTACTTC. Its protein is CASSFRGGVDEQYF. The rearrangement uses TRBV5-1 and TRBJ2-7; D may be TRBD2 (6 bases). This CDR3 has 14 amino acids. Germline CDR1 and CDR2: SGHRS and YFSETQ. Trimming took off 2 bases at V and 5 bases at J, with 14 bases between the two ends.

This clonotype was observed a few times. The chain combines TRBV6-2 or TRBV6-3 with TRBJ2-7; D is perhaps TRBD1 (5 bases). V was clipped by 4 bases and J by 3 bases, with 16 bases between them. This CDR3 has 15 residues. Germline CDR1 reads MNHEY; CDR2 reads SVGEGT. This CDR3 is CASSFGHTFVYEQYF. DNA for the CDR3: TGTGCCAGCAGTTTCGGACACACGTTCGTCTACGAGCAGTACTTC.

This chain joins TRBV4-1 and TRBJ1-6, with D perhaps matching TRBD1 (6 bases). Germline V gives CDR1 MGHRA, CDR2 YSYEKL. The CDR3 is 22 residues long. Between the trimmed V and J ends, which lost 0 bases and 8 bases, there was a span of 32 bases. The CDR3 DNA follows: TGCGCCAGCAGCCAAGAACCCCAATTAGTCCATCAGATACAGGGCCGGCATTCACCCCTCCACTTT. Its protein is CASSQEPQLVHQIQGRHSPLHF.

This clonotype has only a few counts. The V call is TRBV12-3 or TRBV12-4, the J call TRBJ2-7, with 9 positions matching TRBD1. J gave up 9 bases and V 2 bases, and 11 bases lay outside the gene matches. CDR3 length: 15 amino acids. The CDR3 region has the DNA TGTGCCAGCAGTTTATTAACAGGGGGCTCCCTCGTGCAGTACTTC. It translates to CASSLLTGGSLVQYF.

This clonotype occurred a few times. The rearrangement links TRBV6-1 to TRBJ2-3, with D perhaps TRBD1 or TRBD2 (6 bases each). Germline CDR1 is MNHNS and CDR2 is SASEGT. V was shortened by 2 bases and J by 6 bases, with 12 bases between the two germline ends. The CDR3 has 14 residues. CDR3 loop: CASSEKGGYDTQYF. The CDR3 DNA reads TGTGCCAGCAGTGAAAAGGGGGGCTATGATACGCAGTATTTT.

This clonotype was recorded at least ten times. The chain couples TRBV3-1 to TRBJ2-3, with 13 bases aligning to TRBD2. V shed 3 bases and J 4 bases; nucleotides not matched to a gene: 16. Germline V CDR1 and CDR2: LGHDT, YNNKEL (reference sequence). This CDR3 is built from 20 residues. The CDR3 region has the DNA TGTGCCAGCAGCCAGGGTCGAGGGACTACTAGCGGGGGGGCCGCAGATACGCAGTATTTT. Amino acid sequence: CASSQGRGTTSGGAADTQYF.

V is TRBV5-1 and J is TRBJ1-1; D perhaps matches TRBD1 (6 bases). Deletions cut 2 bases from V and 9 bases from J, with 17 bases between. Germline V gene lookup returns CDR1 SGHRS and CDR2 YFSETQ. The CDR3 runs to 14 residues. The CDR3 region is CASSFLTGEAKAFF. The DNA for the CDR3 is TGCGCCAGCAGCTTTCTGACAGGAGAAGCGAAAGCTTTCTTT.

This clonotype was counted between two and nine times. The chain carries TRBV20-1 and TRBJ2-1, with 9 bases identical to TRBD2. This CDR3 has 18 residues. CDR1 and CDR2 from the germline V gene are DFQATT and SNEGSKA (reference sequence). V shed 3 bases, J shed 0 bases, and the junction held 12 bases outside the gene matches. As DNA, the CDR3 is TGCAGTGCTAGTCCGGCTAGCGGGGTTTCTAGCTCCTACAATGAGCAGTTCTTC. Amino acids: CSASPASGVSSSYNEQFF.

The rearrangement uses TRBV5-6 and TRBJ1-1, with unresolved D. The CDR3 sequence is 15 residues long. V was shortened by 1 base and J by 0 bases, with 10 bases between the two germline ends. Looked up from germline, CDR1 is SGHDT and CDR2 is YYEEEE. The CDR3 region has the DNA TGTGCCAGCAGCTTGTTAATTGGGGTGAACACTGAAGCTTTCTTT. This gives the protein CASSLLIGVNTEAFF.

This clonotype was counted a few times. J is TRBJ2-1 and V is TRBV5-1; no clear D gene. V lost 0 bases to trimming and J lost 8 bases, with 15 bases between them. This CDR3 has 15 residues. Per the germline V gene, CDR1 is SGHRS and CDR2 is YFSETQ. CDR3 sequence: CASSLAVLDKYEQFF. The CDR3 region has the DNA TGCGCCAGCAGCTTGGCCGTGCTAGATAAATATGAGCAGTTCTTC.

This clonotype was observed a few times. The CDR3 nucleotides are TGTGCCAGCAGCTTGTCCGGCAGGGTTCACTACAATGAGCAGTTCTTC. Protein: CASSLSGRVHYNEQFF. This chain connects TRBV7-3 to TRBJ2-1; D might be TRBD1 (5 bases). This CDR3 has 16 residues. Trimming removed 3 bases at V and 3 bases at J, with 15 bases between. Germline V gives CDR1 SGHTA, CDR2 FQGTGA.

This clonotype was picked up many times. This sequence joins TRBV27 and TRBJ2-3; tentatively, D is TRBD2 (7 bases). Germline V gives CDR1 MNHEY, CDR2 SMNVEV (reference sequence). The CDR3 covers 15 residues. Trimming shortened V by 6 bases and J by 4 bases, and 17 bases separated the two germline ends. CDR3 sequence: CASSWGGPWADTQYF. CDR3 DNA: TGTGCCAGCAGCTGGGGGGGGCCATGGGCAGATACGCAGTATTTT.

V usage is TRBV20-1 and J usage is TRBJ1-5; the D gene is possibly TRBD1 (5 bases). This CDR3 has 14 amino acids. Germline CDR1 reads DFQATT; CDR2 reads SNEGSKA (reference sequence). Trimming took off 5 bases at V and 7 bases at J, with 18 bases between the two ends. The CDR3 sequence: CSAGDPEGWQPQHF. The CDR3 DNA sequence: TGCAGTGCTGGGGACCCGGAGGGGTGGCAGCCCCAGCATTTT.

The DNA of the CDR3 is TGCAGCGTTGCCCTAGCGGCCGAGACCCAGTACTTC. It translates to CSVALAAETQYF. The V call is TRBV29-1, the J call TRBJ2-5, with 7 bases fitting TRBD2. The CDR3 sequence is 12 residues long. CDR1 and CDR2 from the germline V gene are SQVTM and ANQGSEA. V lost 4 bases to trimming and J lost 5 bases; unmatched junction nucleotides: 4.

This clonotype was detected a few times. V gene TRBV7-8 combines with J gene TRBJ2-5, with 8 bases fitting TRBD2. Germline V CDR1 and CDR2: SGHVS, FQNEAQ. V dropped 5 bases and J dropped 5; count of bases not matched to a gene: 7. This CDR3 has 14 amino acids. CDR3 in DNA: TGTGCCAGCAGCCCCCGACTAGCGACGGAGACCCAGTACTTC. Translation: CASSPRLATETQYF.

In its sample, this clonotype was seen many times. The V call is TRBV4-3, the J call TRBJ1-2; D gene uncertain. V was pared by 0 bases and J by 8 bases, with 13 bases between. The CDR3 extends over 14 amino acids. Germline loops: CDR1 LGHNA, CDR2 YSLEER. CDR3: CASSQDISEGGYTF. The DNA of the CDR3 is TGCGCCAGCAGCCAAGATATCTCTGAGGGAGGCTACACCTTC.

The V gene is TRBV5-1, the J gene TRBJ2-1, with D maybe TRBD1 (6 bases). The CDR3 has 14 residues. Per the germline V gene, CDR1 is SGHRS and CDR2 is YFSETQ. Trimming shortened V by 3 bases and J by 6 bases, and 13 bases separated the two germline ends. The CDR3 protein is CASSWGGQINEQFF. The CDR3 DNA reads as TGCGCCAGCAGCTGGGGTGGACAGATCAATGAGCAGTTCTTC. The full variable domain, its missing parts supplied by reference TRBV5-1 and TRBJ2-1, is KAGVTQTPRYLIKTRGQQVTLSCSPISGHRSVSWYQQTPGQGLQFLFEYFSETQRNKGNFPGRFSGRQFSNSRSEMNVSTLELGDSALYLCASSWGGQINEQFFGPGTRLTVL.

This clonotype occurred a few times. The chain joins TRBV4-1 to TRBJ1-6, with D possibly TRBD1 on 5 matching bases. CDR3 length: 18 residues. Looked up from germline, CDR1 is MGHRA and CDR2 is YSYEKL. V lost 0 bases and J lost 7, with 19 bases in between. The CDR3 nucleotides are TGCGCCAGCAGCCAAGATAGTCAGGGTGGGACCTGGAATTCACCCCTCCACTTT. Translation gives CASSQDSQGGTWNSPLHF.

The chain combines TRBV6-5 with TRBJ2-5; a possible D gene is TRBD2 (5 bases). Germline CDR1 MNHEY, CDR2 SVGAGI. The V gene lost 0 bases and the J gene lost 7 bases, with 9 bases spanning the gap. The CDR3 sequence is 13 residues long. The CDR3 bases are TGTGCCAGCAGTTACTCAACCCGGGGGACCCAGTACTTC. It is translated as CASSYSTRGTQYF.

This clonotype was observed a handful of times. The chain uses TRBV5-5 and TRBJ2-3; D unclear. CDR3 length equals 17 residues. Trimming left V 1 base short and J 1 base short, with 16 bases between. Germline V gene data show CDR1 as SGHKS and CDR2 as YYEKEE (reference sequence). The CDR3 protein is CASSLNFGGQGTDTQYF. The CDR3, as DNA: TGTGCCAGCAGCTTGAATTTCGGTGGCCAGGGCACAGATACGCAGTATTTT. The variable domain in full, completed from reference TRBV5-5 and TRBJ2-3, reads DAGVTQSPTHLIKTRGQQVTLRCSPISGHKSVSWYQQVLGQGPQFIFQYYEKEERGRGNFPDRFSARQFPNYSSELNVNALLLGDSALYLCASSLNFGGQGTDTQYFGPGTRLTVL.

Concerning this clonotype itself: The junction shows a germline mismatch at one end, possibly a read error. The chain links TRBV20-1 to TRBJ2-1, with D tentatively TRBD1 (5 bases). The germline CDR1 and CDR2 sequences are DFQATT and SNEGSKA (reference sequence). The CDR3 length is 16 residues. The CDR3 nucleotides read TGCTGTGCTATACCCCCGACAGTCAGCTCCTACAATGAGCAGTTCTTC. It specifies CCAIPPTVSSYNEQFF.

The rearrangement links TRBV7-2 to TRBJ2-4; the match to TRBD2 covers 8 bases. Losses at the gene ends were 1 base for V and 5 bases for J; bases not matched to a gene: 10. CDR3 length: 17 residues. Germline CDR1 is SGHTA and CDR2 is FQGNSA. This CDR3 reads CASSLVPGGALENIQYF. Here the CDR3 DNA reads TGTGCCAGCAGCTTAGTGCCCGGGGGGGCGCTCGAAAACATTCAGTACTTC.

This clonotype was detected a few times. V gene TRBV29-1 combines with J gene TRBJ2-1; D remains unclear. The CDR3 covers 16 residues. CDR1 is SQVTM, CDR2 ANQGSEA, per germline. Deletions cut 3 bases from V and 4 bases from J, with 19 bases between. CDR3 in DNA: TGCAGCGTTGATGGGCTCGACTGGCGAAATTACAATGAGCAGTTCTTC. Translating it yields CSVDGLDWRNYNEQFF.